These T cell receptor beta chains were read from a single sample in a study of spatial heterogeneity in lung cancer. TCRdb re-called the 5' RACE reads through MiXCR, storing one row per CDR3 protein. The table records roughly 12,000 distinct CDR3 sequences, approximately 15% of them present only once. Specimen: PBMCs, collected at surgery. The source of these receptors is a female donor with early-stage non-small cell lung cancer. The CDR3 runs from the conserved cysteine through the conserved F or W. D genes are given only for firm matches. Clone sizes are given selectively: once, few, many, or a class where the clone is expanded.

CDR3nt	CDR3aa	v_gene	j_gene	d_gene	abundance
TGCGCCAGCAGTCGGGACACCTACACTGAAGCTTTCTTT	CASSRDTYTEAFF	TRBV10-2	TRBJ1-1	.	many
TGTGCCAGCAGTAAATCCGACGGCCACTATGGCTACACCTTC	CASSKSDGHYGYTF	TRBV12-3/TRBV12-4	TRBJ1-2	.	medium-sized
TGTGCCAGCAGTCGAAGCGGGAGTGAGACCCAGTACTTC	CASSRSGSETQYF	TRBV12-3/TRBV12-4	TRBJ2-5	TRBD2	many
TGTGCCAGCACGGCCCGAACAGGGGACACTGAAGCTTTCTTT	CASTARTGDTEAFF	TRBV16	TRBJ1-1	TRBD1	many
TGCAGCGTTTATGGGACGGGTAGCGAGACCCAGTACTTC	CSVYGTGSETQYF	TRBV29-1	TRBJ2-5	.	.
TGTGCCAGCAGATACTCACAGGGGGCGTACGAGCAGTACTTC	CASRYSQGAYEQYF	TRBV28	TRBJ2-7	TRBD1	many
TGCAGCGTTGAAGAGCCCCCCGGCCTTCAGTACTTC	CSVEEPPGLQYF	TRBV29-1	TRBJ2-4	.	many
TGTGCCATCAGTGAGTCTCGGGACCTCGGCGGCTACACCTTC	CAISESRDLGGYTF	TRBV10-3	TRBJ1-2	.	.
TGTGCCAGCAGCTTGGGCAGTGCTCAGCCCCAGCATTTT	CASSLGSAQPQHF	TRBV11-2	TRBJ1-5	.	many
TGTGCCAGCAGTTTATTGGGCAGGGCGCCGGAGACCCAGTACTTC	CASSLLGRAPETQYF	TRBV28	TRBJ2-5	.	medium-sized
TGTGCCAGCAGTTTATGGACAGCAGATCCGGAGACCCAGTACTTC	CASSLWTADPETQYF	TRBV28	TRBJ2-5	.	many
TGCAGTGCTAGAGATCCCGGACAGGCGGGCAAGACCCAGTACTTC	CSARDPGQAGKTQYF	TRBV20-1	TRBJ2-5	TRBD1	.
TGTGCCAGCTCACCAGGACAGAGGTACGAGCAGTACTTC	CASSPGQRYEQYF	TRBV18	TRBJ2-7	.	many
TGCAGCGTTGACAGAAACCAGAACACTGAAGCTTTCTTT	CSVDRNQNTEAFF	TRBV29-1	TRBJ1-1	.	medium-sized
TGTGCCAGCAGTGCCACGACCTACGAGCAGTACTTC	CASSATTYEQYF	TRBV28	TRBJ2-7	.	medium-sized
TGTGCCAGCAGGGACAGGGATAGACTGTTTTTT	CASRDRDRLFF	TRBV6-1	TRBJ1-4	TRBD1	.
TGTGCCAGCTCGTCTGGGACAACCTACGAGCAGTACTTC	CASSSGTTYEQYF	TRBV18	TRBJ2-7	.	many
TGCGCCAGCAGTGAGTCTGTGGGGCGAACCTACGAGCAGTACTTC	CASSESVGRTYEQYF	TRBV10-1	TRBJ2-7	.	few
TGTGCCAGCGGGGGGTGGCCCACGCAGTATTTT	CASGGWPTQYF	TRBV28	TRBJ2-3	.	many
TGTGCCACCAACAAGGACAGGGCGGATCAGCCCCAGCATTTT	CATNKDRADQPQHF	TRBV21-1	TRBJ1-5	.	many
TGTGCCAGCAGCCAAGAGGGGGCTGGACACACCGGGGAGCTGTTTTTT	CASSQEGAGHTGELFF	TRBV3-1	TRBJ2-2	.	medium-sized
TGCGCCAGCAGCTACTCCGGGACAGCAAACACTGAAGCTTTCTTT	CASSYSGTANTEAFF	TRBV5-1	TRBJ1-1	TRBD1	many
TGTGCCAGTAGCCGACAGGGGGGCAATCAGCCCCAGCATTTT	CASSRQGGNQPQHF	TRBV19	TRBJ1-5	TRBD1	medium-sized
TGCAGCGTTGAATCGCCCGTCGGACAGGGCACAGATACGCAGTATTTT	CSVESPVGQGTDTQYF	TRBV29-1	TRBJ2-3	TRBD1	medium-sized
TGTGCCAGCAGCTTAACCGGGAGCGGGAACACCGGGGAGCTGTTTTTT	CASSLTGSGNTGELFF	TRBV7-2	TRBJ2-2	.	many
TGTGCCAGCAGCCAGGGTGGGCTCGATGGCTACACCTTC	CASSQGGLDGYTF	TRBV3-1	TRBJ1-2	.	many
TGTGCCAGCAGGCCCTCGTGGACTACCTACGAGCAGTACTTC	CASRPSWTTYEQYF	TRBV7-9	TRBJ2-7	.	large
TGTGCCAGCTATCAGCGTAACACCGGGGAGCTGTTTTTT	CASYQRNTGELFF	TRBV7-9	TRBJ2-2	.	.
TGTGCCAGCTCAACACTTGGAGAGACCCAGTACTTC	CASSTLGETQYF	TRBV18	TRBJ2-5	.	medium-sized
TGTGCCAGCAGCTCCAATCGACAGTCCCTGGTGCCCTACAATGAGCAGTTCTTC	CASSSNRQSLVPYNEQFF	TRBV7-9	TRBJ2-1	.	.
TGCAGCGTAGCCTCTGAAGAGACCCAGTACTTC	CSVASEETQYF	TRBV29-1	TRBJ2-5	.	.
TGTGCCAGCAGCTTAAAGGACGGGGAGGCAAATACGCAGTATTTT	CASSLKDGEANTQYF	TRBV7-2	TRBJ2-3	.	few
TGTGCCAGCAGCTTAGCTAACACCGGCGAGCAGTTCTTC	CASSLANTGEQFF	TRBV7-2	TRBJ2-1	.	many
TGTGCCAGCACCCCTCTGACTAGCGGGAGAGCAGATACGCAGTATTTT	CASTPLTSGRADTQYF	TRBV12-3/TRBV12-4	TRBJ2-3	TRBD2	.
TGTGCCAGCAGCCTACAGGGCAGGGAGACCCAGTACTTC	CASSLQGRETQYF	TRBV7-2	TRBJ2-5	.	medium-sized
TGTGCCATCGGCGAGGGGAGTGAGCAGTTCTTC	CAIGEGSEQFF	TRBV10-3	TRBJ2-1	.	.
TGTGCCAGCAGTATAAGCGGGGGGGGCCTGGAGACCCAGTACTTC	CASSISGGGLETQYF	TRBV7-2	TRBJ2-5	TRBD2	once
TGTGCCAGCAGCGCCGGACAGGGGACCGCCTACGAGCAGTACTTC	CASSAGQGTAYEQYF	TRBV7-8	TRBJ2-7	TRBD1	medium-sized
TGTGCCAGCAGTTTATTCAATGAGCAGTTCTTC	CASSLFNEQFF	TRBV28	TRBJ2-1	.	many
TGTGCCTGGAGTGTACGGGGGATTTCCTATAATTCACCCCTCCACTTT	CAWSVRGISYNSPLHF	TRBV30	TRBJ1-6	.	medium-sized
TGCGCCAGCAGTCGGACAGGGGATCCTTACGAGCAGTACTTC	CASSRTGDPYEQYF	TRBV5-1	TRBJ2-7	TRBD1	many
TGTGCCAGCAGCTTTATCCGCCCCGGGGAGCTGTTTTTT	CASSFIRPGELFF	TRBV11-2	TRBJ2-2	.	many
TGTGCCAGCAGCCCCGGCGCGGGGTGGACAGATACGCAGTATTTT	CASSPGAGWTDTQYF	TRBV6-5	TRBJ2-3	.	medium-sized
TGTGCCAGCAGTCCCGGTGGGGGTTGGGGTGAGCAGTACTTC	CASSPGGGWGEQYF	TRBV12-3/TRBV12-4	TRBJ2-7	.	medium-sized
TGTGCCAGCAGTTACTCGTATAACCAAGAGACCCAGTACTTC	CASSYSYNQETQYF	TRBV6-7	TRBJ2-5	.	many
TGTGCCAGCAGCTTAGAGGTGGCTAGCGCTCAGCAGTTCTTC	CASSLEVASAQQFF	TRBV7-8	TRBJ2-1	.	.
TGTGCCAGCAGCCCCCCCCTTCGCGGGGGGTTTGACAATGAGCAGTTCTTC	CASSPPLRGGFDNEQFF	TRBV13	TRBJ2-1	TRBD2	.
TGTGCCAGCAGCCCGAGGGGCTTGAACACTGAAGCTTTCTTT	CASSPRGLNTEAFF	TRBV7-2	TRBJ1-1	.	many